The entry that follows covers one T cell receptor beta chain sequence. V lost 2 bases and J lost 1; bases outside the gene matches: 7. This CDR3 comprises 16 residues. CDR1 is KGHSH, CDR2 LQKENI, per germline. The data originate from a study of blood T cell repertoires in COVID-19. The data were produced by immunoSEQ multiplex PCR, yet TCRdb's version contains in-frame clones alone and is incomplete. The profile shows about 40,000 clones, 70% to 90% of them singletons. What was sequenced was peripheral blood. The sequence came from a human donor in a cohort sampled during active COVID-19. The V gene is TRBV18, the J gene TRBJ2-7; TRBD2 matches at 8 bases. The CDR3 DNA follows: TGTGCCAGCTCACCATTGGGGACTAGGCCTTCCTACGAGCAGTACTTC. Its protein is CASSPLGTRPSYEQYF. The full variable domain, with the rest looked up from reference TRBV18 and TRBJ2-7, is NAGVMQNPRHLVRRRGQEARLRCSPMKGHSHVYWYRQLPEEGLKFMVYLQKENIIDESGMPKERFSAEFPKEGPSILRIQQVVRGDSAAYFCASSPLGTRPSYEQYFGPGTRLTVT.